One sample yielded the 27 T cell receptor beta chains listed below, sequenced in a study of blood T cell repertoires in COVID-19. Using immunoSEQ multiplex PCR, the repertoire was profiled, and TCRdb retains in-frame clones only, with some absent. The sample comprises 30,000 to 35,000 clones, 85% of which are singletons, and 13% to 15% rests with the top ten. Sequencing input: peripheral blood. The receptor set was obtained from a human donor with acute or convalescent COVID-19. The donor label of this sample is uncertain.

The chain combines TRBV4-3 with TRBJ1-5; weak D call: TRBD1 (5 bases). Germline values: CDR1 LGHNA, CDR2 YSLEER. This CDR3 region has 15 residues. Between the trimmed V and J ends, which lost 4 bases and 0 bases, there was a span of 10 bases. CDR3: CASSRSTDSNQPQHF. CDR3 coding DNA: TGCGCCAGCAGCCGTTCGACAGATAGCAATCAGCCCCAGCATTTT.

V usage is TRBV7-2 and J usage is TRBJ2-6; 13 bases fit TRBD2. Germline V gene lookup returns CDR1 SGHTA and CDR2 FQGNSA. V trimming: 3 bases; J trimming: 3 bases; junction bases outside the gene matches: 5. The CDR3 is 18 amino acids. In nucleotides, the CDR3 is TGTGCCAGCAGCTTGGGACTAGCGGGGTATTTTGGGGCCAACGTCCTGACTTTC. This gives the protein CASSLGLAGYFGANVLTF. Combining the CDR3 with reference TRBV7-2 and TRBJ2-6 gives the whole variable domain GAGVSQSPSNKVTEKGKDVELRCDPISGHTALYWYRQSLGQGLEFLIYFQGNSAPDKSGLPSDRFSAERTGGSVSTLTIQRTQQEDSAVYLCASSLGLAGYFGANVLTFGAGSRLTVL.

This rearrangement joins TRBV5-1 to TRBJ1-5; 10 positions agree with TRBD1. V was pared by 2 bases and J by 3 bases, with 2 bases of the junction left unmatched. CDR3 length equals 15 residues. CDR1 and CDR2 from the germline V gene are SGHRS and YFSETQ. CDR3 nucleotides: TGCGCCAGCAGCTTCGGGACAGGGGTCAATCAGCCCCAGCATTTT. This encodes CASSFGTGVNQPQHF.

This chain links TRBV5-1 with TRBJ1-2, with 8 bases that match TRBD1. The V and J ends lost 4 bases and 4 bases, in that order; junction bases with no gene match: 6. CDR1 and CDR2 from the germline V gene are SGHRS and YFSETQ. The CDR3 contains 14 residues. Here the CDR3 DNA reads TGCGCCAGCAGCCCAGGGGGCTCTGGCTATGGCTACACCTTC. Translated: CASSPGGSGYGYTF.

The J gene is TRBJ1-5, the V gene TRBV12-3 or TRBV12-4; D uncertain. Trimming shortened V by 5 bases and J by 5 bases, and 7 bases separated the two germline ends. There are 12 residues in the CDR3. CDR3 sequence reads: CASSRTDQPQHF. The DNA for the CDR3 is TGTGCCAGCAGTAGAACGGATCAGCCCCAGCATTTT.

The gene calls are TRBV19 and TRBJ2-7, with 7 bases matching TRBD2. This CDR3 contains 13 residues. Germline assignment: CDR1 LNHDA and CDR2 SQIVND (reference sequence). V dropped 6 bases and J dropped 3; count of bases not matched to a gene: 5. The CDR3 DNA reads as TGTGCCAGTAGCCTAGCGGTGAGCTACGAGCAGTACTTC. Amino acid sequence: CASSLAVSYEQYF.

This clone was counted between two and nine times. The chain couples TRBV2 to TRBJ2-3; no clear D. With 1 base removed from V and 3 bases from J, the gap between germline ends came to 8 bases. The CDR3 length is 14 residues. Germline V gives CDR1 SNHLY, CDR2 FYNNEI. This chain's CDR3 is CASSEGIVTDTQYF. The CDR3, as DNA: TGTGCCAGCAGTGAAGGAATAGTAACAGATACGCAGTATTTT.

This chain uses TRBV7-2 with TRBJ1-2; 8 bases map to TRBD1. J lost 4 bases, V lost 4 bases, and 8 bases had no gene match. The CDR3 has 15 amino acids. CDR1 is SGHTA, CDR2 FQGNSA, per germline. The CDR3 DNA reads TGTGCCAGCAGCTCCTCAGGGGGCGCTGGCTATGGCTACACCTTC. This translates into CASSSSGGAGYGYTF.

The V and J genes are TRBV4-3 and TRBJ2-1, with D perhaps TRBD1 (6 bases). Trimming shortened V by 3 bases and J by 5 bases, and 14 bases separated the two germline ends. The CDR3 spans 15 residues. Germline assignment: CDR1 LGHNA and CDR2 YSLEER. The DNA for the CDR3 is TGCGCCAGCAGCCAGACAGGCCCCCGAAACAATGAGCAGTTCTTC. This sequence encodes CASSQTGPRNNEQFF.

This chain joins TRBV25-1 and TRBJ2-6; TRBD1 aligns across 9 bases. The ends lost 2 bases at V and 0 bases at J; junction bases unmatched: 5. Germline V gene data show CDR1 as MGHDK and CDR2 as SYGVNS. The CDR3 loop spans 18 amino acids. As DNA, the CDR3 is TGTGCCAGCAGTGAACCGACAGGGGGGAACTCTGGGGCCAACGTCCTGACTTTC. This encodes CASSEPTGGNSGANVLTF.

The chain uses TRBV19 and TRBJ1-2, with 11 bases fitting TRBD1. The germline V gene has CDR1 LNHDA and CDR2 SQIVND (reference sequence). The CDR3 totals 18 residues. V lost 6 bases and J lost 0; bases outside the gene matches: 12. CDR3 sequence: CASSSRTGGVESNYGYTF. The CDR3 DNA reads TGTGCCAGTAGCTCGCGGACAGGGGGCGTGGAATCTAACTATGGCTACACCTTC.

The genes are TRBV11-2 and TRBJ2-2; 7 nucleotides align to TRBD1. Germline V gives CDR1 SGHAT, CDR2 FQNNGV. V gave up 1 base and J gave up 5 bases; unmatched junction bases: 4. The CDR3 has 15 residues. CDR3 in DNA: TGTGCCAGCAGCTTAGTGGGGACAGCAACCGGGGAGCTGTTTTTT. Protein sequence: CASSLVGTATGELFF.

V gene TRBV19 combines with J gene TRBJ2-7, with 9 nucleotides matching TRBD1. CDR3 length: 15 residues. The germline CDR1 and CDR2 sequences are LNHDA and SQIVND (reference sequence). V lost 5 bases, J lost 3 bases, and 8 bases stayed unmatched. CDR3 nucleotide sequence: TGTGCCAGTAGTTCTGGACAGGGGAATTTCTACGAGCAGTACTTC. It translates to CASSSGQGNFYEQYF.

The J gene is TRBJ1-1, the V gene TRBV10-3; 8 positions match TRBD1. V lost 5 bases, J lost 1 base, and 3 bases stayed unmatched. The CDR3 is made up of 14 amino acids. The germline CDR1 and CDR2 sequences are ENHRY and SYGVKD. Here the CDR3 DNA reads TGTGCCATCAGTCCCGGGACAGGGAACACTGAAGCTTTCTTT. This sequence encodes CAISPGTGNTEAFF.

V and J are TRBV7-8 and TRBJ1-2, with D tentatively TRBD1 (6 bases). Looked up from germline, CDR1 is SGHVS and CDR2 is FQNEAQ. The V end lost 5 bases, the J end lost 6 bases, and 13 bases lay between the germline ends. The CDR3 is 13 amino acids. This CDR3 is CASSEERTDGYTF. CDR3 coding DNA: TGTGCCAGCAGCGAAGAGCGGACAGATGGCTACACCTTC.

The V call is TRBV7-2, the J call TRBJ2-5; 8 positions agree with TRBD1. The germline gives CDR1 SGHTA, CDR2 FQGNSA. Trimming took 5 bases from V and 4 from J; bases not matched to a gene: 9. The CDR3 sequence is 15 residues long. Written as DNA, the CDR3 is TGTGCCAGCAGCGTAATGCCAGGGGGCCGAGAGACCCAGTACTTC. Its translation is CASSVMPGGRETQYF.

J is TRBJ1-6 and V is TRBV19; D gene uncertain. Trimming stripped 6 bases from V and 6 bases from J, with 12 bases between. CDR3 size: 14 residues. CDR1 is LNHDA, CDR2 SQIVND, per germline (reference sequence). The CDR3 region is CASSLQNTNSPLHF. The CDR3 DNA follows: TGTGCCAGTAGCCTTCAAAACACTAATTCACCCCTCCACTTT.

The chain has TRBV6-2 or TRBV6-3 and TRBJ2-1; 10 bases align to TRBD2. The CDR3 contains 19 residues. Germline values: CDR1 MNHEY, CDR2 SVGEGT. V gave up 6 bases and J gave up 1 base; unmatched junction bases: 15. The CDR3 sequence is CASSSKAASGGRSYNEQFF. CDR3 nucleotide sequence: TGTGCCAGCAGCTCGAAGGCTGCTAGCGGGGGCCGTTCCTACAATGAGCAGTTCTTC.

V and J are TRBV21-1 and TRBJ2-1; the DNA was not used to check the table's D call, TRBD2. TRBV21-1 is flagged as a pseudogene. The CDR3 contains 18 residues. The CDR3 here is CASSKADATSGCPNEQFF. The CDR3 DNA reads TGTGCCAGCAGCAAAGCGGACGCGACTAGCGGCTGCCCCAATGAGCAGTTCTTC.

This sequence joins TRBV24-1 and TRBJ1-2; D is uncertain. Germline CDR1 KGHDR, CDR2 SFDVKD. Trimming cost V 2 bases and J 0 bases, with 9 bases left between them. The CDR3 is made up of 15 amino acids. CDR3 loop: CATSDSRSANYGYTF. The CDR3 nucleotides read TGTGCCACCAGTGATTCCAGGTCGGCTAACTATGGCTACACCTTC.

The chain uses TRBV3-1 (or the pseudogene TRBV3-2) and TRBJ2-1, with D possibly being TRBD2 (6 bases). The CDR3 runs 20 residues. Trimming pared 0 bases from V and 5 bases from J, leaving 26 bases between. Germline CDR1 LGHDT, CDR2 YNNKEL (reference sequence). As DNA, the CDR3 is TGTGCCAGCAGCCAAGATAGTGAGGGACTGGCGGCAGGCCTCGACAATGAGCAGTTCTTC. Translating gives CASSQDSEGLAAGLDNEQFF.

V gene TRBV9 combines with J gene TRBJ2-5; no firm D call. The V end lost 1 base, the J end lost 3 bases, and 7 bases lay between the germline ends. Germline V CDR1 and CDR2: SGDLS, YYNGEE. The CDR3 is 13 residues long. CDR3 region: CASSVNPEETQYF. CDR3 in DNA: TGTGCCAGCAGCGTAAACCCGGAAGAGACCCAGTACTTC. The variable domain in full, completed from reference TRBV9 and TRBJ2-5, reads DSGVTQTPKHLITATGQRVTLRCSPRSGDLSVYWYQQSLDQGLQFLIQYYNGEERAKGNILERFSAQQFPDLHSELNLSSLELGDSALYFCASSVNPEETQYFGPGTRLLVL.

J is TRBJ2-5 and V is TRBV6-5, with D maybe TRBD2 (5 bases). The CDR3 contains 13 residues. The germline V gene has CDR1 MNHEY and CDR2 SVGAGI. Trimming removed 3 bases at V and 4 bases at J, with 9 bases between. The CDR3 loop is CASSYTGRETQYF. The CDR3 bases are TGTGCCAGCAGTTATACTGGGAGAGAGACCCAGTACTTC.

V is TRBV9 and J is TRBJ2-1; TRBD2 matches at 9 bases. Looked up from germline, CDR1 is SGDLS and CDR2 is YYNGEE. CDR3 size: 15 residues. The V segment lost 0 bases and the J segment 4 bases; nucleotides outside the gene matches: 2. CDR3 sequence: CASSVGLAGYNEQFF. The DNA for the CDR3 is TGTGCCAGCAGCGTAGGCCTAGCGGGGTACAATGAGCAGTTCTTC. The full variable domain, in which reference TRBV9 and TRBJ2-1 provide the parts outside the CDR3, is DSGVTQTPKHLITATGQRVTLRCSPRSGDLSVYWYQQSLDQGLQFLIQYYNGEERAKGNILERFSAQQFPDLHSELNLSSLELGDSALYFCASSVGLAGYNEQFFGPGTRLTVL.

This clone was seen a single time. The gene calls are TRBV5-5 and TRBJ2-7, with D uncertain. In germline, CDR1 is SGHKS, CDR2 YYEKEE (reference sequence). The CDR3 has 15 amino acids. V was pared by 0 bases and J by 0 bases, with 10 bases between. The DNA for the CDR3 is TGTGCCAGCAGCTTGGAATGGCGGAACTCCTACGAGCAGTACTTC. Its protein is CASSLEWRNSYEQYF.

The rearrangement joins TRBV6-1 to TRBJ1-3; tentatively, D is TRBD1 (5 bases). The CDR3 consists of 16 residues. V lost 4 bases, J lost 3 bases, and 16 bases lay in between. In germline, CDR1 is MNHNS, CDR2 SASEGT. CDR3: CASSVPAGLGGNTIYF. CDR3 DNA sequence: TGTGCCAGCAGTGTTCCGGCAGGGCTTGGTGGAAACACCATATATTTT.

This clone was found a few times. The V gene is TRBV6-5, the J gene TRBJ1-6; D not resolved. V was shortened by 2 bases and J by 7 bases, with 3 bases between the two germline ends. CDR1 is MNHEY and CDR2 is SVGAGI in the germline V gene. This CDR3 has 12 residues. CDR3 coding DNA: TGTGCCAGCAGTTACCCAAATTCACCCCTCCACTTT. This translates into CASSYPNSPLHF.